The 8 T cell receptor beta chains given below trace back to one sample, sequenced in a study of blood T cell repertoires in COVID-19. Measured with immunoSEQ multiplex PCR; TCRdb has only the in-frame clones, and not every one. The sample consists of 140,000 to 150,000 clones, more than 75% of them appearing once. Sequenced material: peripheral blood. Receptors originate from a human donor with acute or convalescent COVID-19. The donor label of this sample is uncertain.

Regarding this clone: Other DNA sequences in this sample translate to the same CDR3. The CDR3 region is CASSLVGGPGEQYF. The CDR3 bases are TGTGCCAGCAGCTTGGTGGGGGGGCCAGGGGAGCAGTACTTC. The rearrangement links TRBV7-9 to TRBJ2-7, with D tentatively TRBD2 (7 bases). V gave up 3 bases and J gave up 7 bases, with 16 bases separating them. Germline V CDR1 and CDR2: SEHNR, FQNEAQ (reference sequence). The CDR3 runs 14 residues.

This chain uses TRBV5-4 with TRBJ2-7; no definite D call. Germline V lookup: CDR1 SGHNT, CDR2 YYREEE (reference sequence). Trimming took off 2 bases at V and 3 bases at J, with 6 bases between the two ends. CDR3 length: 12 amino acids. CDR3 DNA: TGTGCCAGCAGCTTTAATTTCTACGAGCAGTACTTC. It codes for CASSFNFYEQYF.

This clone was seen a single time. The gene calls are TRBV4-1 and TRBJ2-3; 14 bases align to TRBD2. Per the germline V gene, CDR1 is MGHRA and CDR2 is YSYEKL. This CDR3 is 20 amino acids long. The V and J ends lost 4 bases and 0 bases, in that order; junction bases with no gene match: 12. The CDR3 region is CASSRGLAGGLSSSTDTQYF. For the CDR3, the DNA is TGCGCCAGCAGCCGCGGACTAGCGGGGGGTCTCTCTTCTAGCACAGATACGCAGTATTTT.

The chain joins TRBV4-1 to TRBJ1-1; D unclear. V gave up 0 bases and J gave up 6 bases, with 8 bases separating them. Germline CDR1 is MGHRA and CDR2 is YSYEKL. The CDR3 has 13 amino acids. The CDR3 protein is CASSQEHPPEAFF. In DNA form, the CDR3 reads TGCGCCAGCAGCCAAGAACACCCCCCTGAAGCTTTCTTT.

Only a few counts were recorded for this clone. The chain carries TRBV30 and TRBJ1-2; D remains ambiguous. This CDR3 has 15 residues. Trimming took off 4 bases at V and 3 bases at J, with 18 bases between the two ends. Germline V lookup: CDR1 GTSNPN, CDR2 SVGIG (reference sequence). This CDR3 reads CAWTIAEGAHYGYTF. CDR3 DNA sequence: TGTGCCTGGACCATCGCGGAGGGCGCTCACTATGGCTACACCTTC.

The V and J genes are TRBV19 and TRBJ1-1; no firm D call. Germline V gene lookup returns CDR1 LNHDA and CDR2 SQIVND (reference sequence). Trimming removed 6 bases from V and 0 bases from J, with 11 bases in between. This CDR3 comprises 14 residues. CDR3 region: CASSSGFMNTEAFF. Written as DNA, the CDR3 is TGTGCCAGTAGCTCAGGATTTATGAACACTGAAGCTTTCTTT.

The chain joins TRBV9 to TRBJ1-1; D not resolved. Deletions cut 0 bases from V and 5 bases from J, with 8 bases between. Germline lookup yields CDR1 SGDLS and CDR2 YYNGEE. CDR3 length: 13 amino acids. The CDR3 sequence: CASSVAWRTEAFF. Written as DNA, the CDR3 is TGTGCCAGCAGCGTAGCTTGGAGGACTGAAGCTTTCTTT.

V gene TRBV5-4 combines with J gene TRBJ2-1; 11 nucleotides line up with TRBD1. CDR1 SGHNT and CDR2 YYREEE come from the germline V gene (reference sequence). This CDR3 is 16 amino acids long. Trimming took 4 bases from V and 9 from J; bases not matched to a gene: 12. In DNA form, the CDR3 reads TGTGCCAGCAGCCTACCGGGACAGGGGGGTTTTGGTGAGCAGTTCTTC. Encoded protein: CASSLPGQGGFGEQFF.